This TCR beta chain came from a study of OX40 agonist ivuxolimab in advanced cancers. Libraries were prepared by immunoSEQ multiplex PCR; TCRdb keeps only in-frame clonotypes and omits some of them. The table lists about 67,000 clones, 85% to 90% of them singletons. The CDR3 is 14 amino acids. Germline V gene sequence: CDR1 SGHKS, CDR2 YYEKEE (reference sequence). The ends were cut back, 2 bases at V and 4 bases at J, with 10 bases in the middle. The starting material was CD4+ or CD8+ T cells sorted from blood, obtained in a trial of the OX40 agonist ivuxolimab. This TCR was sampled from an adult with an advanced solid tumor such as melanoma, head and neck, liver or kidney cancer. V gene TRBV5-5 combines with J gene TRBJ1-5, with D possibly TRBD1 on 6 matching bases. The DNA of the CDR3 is TGTGCCAGCAGCTTACGAGGGGGAAATCAGCCCCAGCATTTT. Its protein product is CASSLRGGNQPQHF.